A few counts support the clone carrying this T cell receptor beta chain. Trimming removed 4 bases at V and 2 bases at J, with 10 bases between. The CDR3 is 13 residues long. The V gene's germline CDR1 is SGHRS and CDR2 YFSETQ. This specimen comes from a study of blood T cells in healthy people across ages. The second PCR ran roughly 6 to 12 cycles with a sample-barcoded 5' primer and J-beta primers. Carrying 12 random nucleotides, a template-switch adaptor labeled each individual cDNA molecule. MiXCR, run by TCRdb on the 5' RACE reads, gives a single entry per CDR3 protein. The data show some 730,000 distinct CDR3 sequences, with over 20% seen just once and roughly 22% held by the top ten.

This receptor was identified in a man between 65 and 79 years old in good health. The V gene is TRBV5-1, the J gene TRBJ2-7; D possibly corresponds to TRBD1 (6 bases). Sequencing input: blood. This chain's CDR3 is CASSTNRAYEQYF. The CDR3 DNA reads as TGCGCCAGCAGCACTAACAGGGCCTACGAGCAGTACTTC.